The T cell receptor beta chain under discussion was sequenced for a study of T cell repertoires in cytomegalovirus infection. TCRdb re-called the reads through MiXCR, storing one row per CDR3 protein. Of a few hundred thousand distinct CDR3 sequences detected, more than 8% appear once; the ten largest clones hold about 4.5%. V lost 8 bases to trimming and J lost 1 base, with 11 bases between them. This CDR3 spans 13 amino acids. Germline CDR1 reads SNHLY; CDR2 reads FYNNEI. Study-wide points: Adding up the frequency of public TCR beta families identified people who carried CMV plus the relevant HLA. Clonotype analysis showed dominance of the ex vivo response by HLA-C-restricted CMV-specific TCR beta clonotypes.

This clonotype turned up a few times. Its specificity is not known. Input material: PBMCs. V and J are TRBV2 and TRBJ2-5; tentatively, D is TRBD1 (6 bases). The receptor was isolated from a human donor in good health (CMV status not recorded). Some clones in this sample may be carry-over from other donors' samples. The CDR3 DNA is TGTGCCAGCCGGCAGGACAGCCAAGAGACCCAGTACTTC. Encoded protein: CASRQDSQETQYF.